The next 21 T cell receptor beta chains were all read from a single sample in a study of T-cell reconstitution after alpha-beta-depleted transplantation in children. The TCRbeta library was prepared with unique molecular identifiers. MiXCR, applied by TCRdb to the PCR reads, yields one record per CDR3 protein. The sample has some 220,000 distinct CDR3 sequences; roughly 10% are singletons. Sequences were derived from PBMCs, sampled before TCRalphabeta/CD19-depleted stem cell transplant. These receptors all come from a child younger than two with acute myeloid leukemia, due to receive a stem cell transplant.

There are many counts of this clonotype. This rearrangement joins TRBV7-2 to TRBJ2-1; 10 bases fit TRBD2. The V gene's germline CDR1 is SGHTA and CDR2 FQGNSA. Trimming took 5 bases from V and 6 from J; bases not matched to a gene: 7. The CDR3 is 15 residues long. CDR3 DNA sequence: TGTGCCAGCAGCAGCAGCGGGAGGGCCGGCAATGAGCAGTTCTTC. It specifies CASSSSGRAGNEQFF.

Many counts were recorded for this clonotype. V usage is TRBV19 and J usage is TRBJ1-1; the D gene is possibly TRBD1 (5 bases). There are 16 residues in the CDR3. Germline CDR1 LNHDA, CDR2 SQIVND (reference sequence). V was trimmed by 5 bases and J by 3 bases, leaving 19 bases between them. The CDR3 bases are TGTGCCAGTAGTTTATGGAGGGGAACTGGTTACACTGAAGCTTTCTTT. Translated, it gives CASSLWRGTGYTEAFF. The variable domain in full, completed from reference TRBV19 and TRBJ1-1, reads DGGITQSPKYLFRKEGQNVTLSCEQNLNHDAMYWYRQDPGQGLRLIYYSQIVNDFQKGDIAEGYSVSREKKESFPLTVTSAQKNPTAFYLCASSLWRGTGYTEAFFGQGTRLTVV.

This clonotype has more than one count but fewer than ten. The CDR3 region has the DNA TGCGCCAGTAAGAGTAGCGGGGTTAGCTCCTACGAGCAGTACTTC. Translation gives CASKSSGVSSYEQYF. V and J are TRBV5-1 and TRBJ2-7; 8 nucleotides align to TRBD2. CDR1 is SGHRS and CDR2 is YFSETQ in the germline V gene. The V gene end was trimmed by 8 bases and the J gene end by 0 bases; junction bases not matched to a gene: 10. The CDR3 extends over 15 amino acids. Full variable domain (missing parts from reference TRBV5-1 and TRBJ2-7): KAGVTQTPRYLIKTRGQQVTLSCSPISGHRSVSWYQQTPGQGLQFLFEYFSETQRNKGNFPGRFSGRQFSNSRSEMNVSTLELGDSALYLCASKSSGVSSYEQYFGPGTRLTVT.

This clonotype was observed many times. The chain couples TRBV12-3 or TRBV12-4 to TRBJ2-3; weak D call: TRBD2 (5 bases). CDR3 length equals 14 residues. The V end was cut by 3 bases, the J end by 5 bases, with 12 bases between. The CDR3: CASSFSAGGDTQYF. CDR3 coding DNA: TGTGCCAGCAGTTTCTCGGCAGGAGGAGATACGCAGTATTTT.

The table lists this clonotype with many counts. The CDR3 here is CASSVSSRSGANVLTF. CDR3 nucleotide sequence: TGTGCCAGCAGCGTTAGTAGCCGCTCTGGGGCCAACGTCCTGACTTTC. This chain connects TRBV9 to TRBJ2-6; D call uncertain. The CDR3 is made up of 16 amino acids. Germline V gene lookup returns CDR1 SGDLS and CDR2 YYNGEE. Trimming shortened V by 2 bases and J by 0 bases, and 9 bases separated the two germline ends.

There are many counts of this clonotype. The rearrangement links TRBV29-1 to TRBJ2-3, with 10 bases lining up with TRBD2. The length of the CDR3 is 16 residues. The V segment lost 6 bases and the J segment 9 bases; nucleotides outside the gene matches: 18. Per the germline V gene, CDR1 is SQVTM and CDR2 is ANQGSEA. CDR3 coding DNA: TGCAGCGTGGTCGGTTTTAGCGGGGGGCTCTCAGGGACGCAGTATTTT. Translation gives CSVVGFSGGLSGTQYF.

Note on this clonotype: A much more abundant neighbour one base away suggests this may be a read error. The chain carries TRBV12-3 or TRBV12-4 and TRBJ2-5; TRBD2 agrees at 12 bases. V lost 6 bases, J lost 5 bases, and 7 bases stayed unmatched. The CDR3 contains 15 residues. Here the CDR3 reads CASRTLAGGFETQYF. The CDR3 DNA reads TGTGCCAGCAGAACACTAGCGGGAGGCTTCGAGACCCAGTACTTC.

This clonotype was picked up many times. The CDR3: CASSQQGNGYTF. CDR3 bases: TGTGCCAGCAGCCAACAGGGGAACGGCTACACCTTC. The J gene is TRBJ1-2, the V gene TRBV14; the D gene is possibly TRBD1 (6 bases). Germline CDR1 and CDR2: SGHDN and FVKESK. Trimming took 2 bases from V and 8 from J, leaving 9 bases between them. The CDR3 length is 12 residues. The variable domain in full, with the rest retrieved from reference TRBV14 and TRBJ1-2, is EAGVTQFPSHSVIEKGQTVTLRCDPISGHDNLYWYRRVMGKEIKFLLHFVKESKQDESGMPNNRFLAERTGGTYSTLKVQPAELEDSGVYFCASSQQGNGYTFGSGTRLTVV.

This clonotype was seen at least ten times. The V gene is TRBV5-5, the J gene TRBJ1-2; D gene uncertain. Trimming pared 2 bases from V and 4 bases from J, leaving 6 bases between. Germline CDR1 SGHKS, CDR2 YYEKEE (reference sequence). There are 12 residues in the CDR3. CDR3 bases: TGTGCCAGCAGCTTATCGGGCTATGGCTACACCTTC. This codes for CASSLSGYGYTF.

This clonotype was seen many times. The V gene is TRBV21-1, the J gene TRBJ2-1; TRBD1 is the table's D call and was not checked against the DNA. TRBV21-1 is a pseudogene locus. The CDR3 totals 17 residues. CDR3: CASRLNDGTGKTDEQFF. The CDR3 DNA is TGTGCCAGCAGACTCAACGACGGGACAGGGAAGACGGATGAGCAGTTCTTC.

This clonotype was counted ten times or more. The V call is TRBV2, the J call TRBJ2-5, with 7 bases identical to TRBD1. CDR3 size: 15 residues. The germline gives CDR1 SNHLY, CDR2 FYNNEI. Trimming took 0 bases from V and 5 from J; bases not matched to a gene: 6. The CDR3: CASSEARQGDETQYF. The CDR3 region has the DNA TGTGCCAGCAGTGAAGCGAGGCAGGGGGATGAGACCCAGTACTTC.

This clonotype was observed many times. The chain carries TRBV29-1 and TRBJ2-7; 9 nucleotides agree with TRBD1. The CDR3 consists of 13 residues. Germline V gene lookup returns CDR1 SQVTM and CDR2 ANQGSEA. Trimming took 7 bases from V and 2 from J; bases not matched to a gene: 6. The CDR3 nucleotides are TGCAGCGCCTGGGGACAGGGTACCTACGAGCAGTACTTC. Residues: CSAWGQGTYEQYF.

This clonotype was seen many times. The CDR3 sequence: CASSAWTGDIEQFF. The DNA of the CDR3 is TGTGCCAGCAGCGCCTGGACAGGGGATATTGAGCAGTTCTTC. V gene TRBV7-2 combines with J gene TRBJ2-1, with 9 bases matching TRBD1. Germline assignment: CDR1 SGHTA and CDR2 FQGNSA. The CDR3 length is 14 residues. V shed 5 bases and J 9 bases; nucleotides not matched to a gene: 8.

This clonotype occurred many times. The CDR3 DNA sequence: TGTGCCAGCAGCCGATTCCAGGGCTCTGGAAACACCATATATTTT. This sequence encodes CASSRFQGSGNTIYF. The J gene is TRBJ1-3, the V gene TRBV7-3, with a weak D call TRBD1 (5 bases). V was shortened by 5 bases and J by 0 bases, with 11 bases between the two germline ends. This CDR3 has 15 amino acids. Germline V gene lookup returns CDR1 SGHTA and CDR2 FQGTGA.

To note about this clonotype: An end of the junction does not agree with germline; a read error may underlie this. This chain connects TRBV19 to TRBJ1-4, with a possible D match to TRBD1 (5 bases). This CDR3 has 11 residues. The germline gives CDR1 LNHDA, CDR2 SQIVND (reference sequence). This CDR3 reads CSSSEGPKLFF. CDR3 bases: TGTTCCAGTAGTGAGGGACCGAAACTGTTTTTT.

By share of the sample, this clonotype is medium-sized. The V gene is TRBV18, the J gene TRBJ2-7; possible D gene TRBD2, 5 bases. The germline gives CDR1 KGHSH, CDR2 LQKENI. The CDR3 loop spans 15 amino acids. Trimming took off 3 bases at V and 3 bases at J, with 15 bases between the two ends. CDR3 sequence (DNA): TGTGCCAGCTCACCGGTGGCCCTTGCGGGCTACGAGCAGTACTTC. Translating gives CASSPVALAGYEQYF.

The chain is built from TRBV7-2 and TRBJ1-4; D might be TRBD1 (6 bases). The CDR3 has 15 amino acids. Trimming pared 5 bases from V and 4 bases from J, leaving 14 bases between. The germline V gene has CDR1 SGHTA and CDR2 FQGNSA. The CDR3: CASSQGQFVNEKLFF. The CDR3 coding sequence is TGTGCCAGCAGCCAAGGACAGTTCGTTAATGAAAAACTGTTTTTT.

A remark on this clonotype: This may be a read error: a much more frequent sequence differs by one nucleotide. The chain couples TRBV29-1 to TRBJ2-7; no reliable D call. The CDR3 contains 12 residues. Germline CDR1 reads SQVTM; CDR2 reads ANQGSEA. Here the CDR3 reads CSVDGVGYEQSF. The CDR3, as DNA: TGCAGCGTTGATGGAGTTGGTTACGAGCAGTCCTTC.

This clonotype was detected many times. V and J are TRBV24-1 and TRBJ2-3; TRBD2 matches 11 bases. Germline V gene data show CDR1 as KGHDR and CDR2 as SFDVKD. CDR3 length: 15 residues. V gave up 1 base and J gave up 5 bases; unmatched junction bases: 1. The CDR3 nucleotides are TGTGCCACCAGTGATTTAACTAGCGGGAGAGATACGCAGTATTTT. Protein product: CATSDLTSGRDTQYF.

Many counts were recorded for this clonotype. The chain carries TRBV9 and TRBJ2-7, with 9 bases identical to TRBD2. The CDR3 extends over 15 amino acids. V dropped 0 bases and J dropped 4; count of bases not matched to a gene: 5. Germline V CDR1 and CDR2: SGDLS, YYNGEE. The CDR3 region has the DNA TGTGCCAGCAGCGTAGAGGCGGGAGGGAGGTACGAGCAGTACTTC. Translated, it gives CASSVEAGGRYEQYF.

Only one count was recorded for this clonotype. Possible read error: a much larger clone is one base away. This chain's CDR3 is CSARDRRGGTEAFF. As DNA, the CDR3 is TGCAGTGCTAGAGACCGCAGGGGCGGCACTGAAGCTTTCTTT. This chain connects TRBV20-1 to TRBJ1-1, with a weak D call TRBD1 (6 bases). V was pared by 0 bases and J by 4 bases, with 12 bases between. Germline loops: CDR1 DFQATT, CDR2 SNEGSKA (reference sequence). The CDR3 has 14 residues.